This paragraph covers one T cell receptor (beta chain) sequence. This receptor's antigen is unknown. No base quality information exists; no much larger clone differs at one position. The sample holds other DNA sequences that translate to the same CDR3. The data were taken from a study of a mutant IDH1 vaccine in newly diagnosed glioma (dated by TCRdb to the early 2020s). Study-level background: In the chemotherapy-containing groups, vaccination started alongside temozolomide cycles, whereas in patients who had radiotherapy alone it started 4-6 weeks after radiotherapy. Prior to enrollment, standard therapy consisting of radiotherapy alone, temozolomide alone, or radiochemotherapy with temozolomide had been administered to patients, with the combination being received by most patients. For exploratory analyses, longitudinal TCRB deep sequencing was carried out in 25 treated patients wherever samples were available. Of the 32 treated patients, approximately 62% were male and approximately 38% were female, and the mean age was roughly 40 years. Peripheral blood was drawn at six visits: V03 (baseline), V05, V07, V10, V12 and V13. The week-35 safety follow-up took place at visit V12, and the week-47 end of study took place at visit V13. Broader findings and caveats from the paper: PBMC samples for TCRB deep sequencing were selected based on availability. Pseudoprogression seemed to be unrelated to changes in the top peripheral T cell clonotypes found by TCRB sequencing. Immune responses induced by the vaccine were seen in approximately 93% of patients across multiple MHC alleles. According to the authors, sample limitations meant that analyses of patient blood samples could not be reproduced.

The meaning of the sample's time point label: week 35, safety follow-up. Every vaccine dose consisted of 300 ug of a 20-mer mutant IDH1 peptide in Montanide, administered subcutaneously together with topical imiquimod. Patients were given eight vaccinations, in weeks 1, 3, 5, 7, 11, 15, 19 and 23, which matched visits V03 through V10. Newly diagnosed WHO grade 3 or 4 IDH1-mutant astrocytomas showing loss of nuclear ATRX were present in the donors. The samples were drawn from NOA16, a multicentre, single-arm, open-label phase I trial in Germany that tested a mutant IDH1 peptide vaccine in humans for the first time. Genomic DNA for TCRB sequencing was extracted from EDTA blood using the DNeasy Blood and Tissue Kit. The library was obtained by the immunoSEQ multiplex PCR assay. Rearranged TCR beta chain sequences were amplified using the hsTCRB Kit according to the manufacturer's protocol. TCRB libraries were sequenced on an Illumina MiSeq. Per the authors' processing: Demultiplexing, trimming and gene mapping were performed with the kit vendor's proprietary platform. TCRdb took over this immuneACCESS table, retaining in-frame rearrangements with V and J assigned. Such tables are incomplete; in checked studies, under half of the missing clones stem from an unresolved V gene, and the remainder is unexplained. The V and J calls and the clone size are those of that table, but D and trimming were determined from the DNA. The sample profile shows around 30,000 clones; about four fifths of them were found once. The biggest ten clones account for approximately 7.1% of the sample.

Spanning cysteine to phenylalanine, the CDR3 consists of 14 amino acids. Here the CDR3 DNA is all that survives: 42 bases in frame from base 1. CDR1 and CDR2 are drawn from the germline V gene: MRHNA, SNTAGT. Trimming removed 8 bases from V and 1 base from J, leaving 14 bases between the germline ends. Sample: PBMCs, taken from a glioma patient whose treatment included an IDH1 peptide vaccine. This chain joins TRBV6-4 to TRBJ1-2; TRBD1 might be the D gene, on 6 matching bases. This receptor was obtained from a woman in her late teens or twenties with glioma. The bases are TGTGCCAGCGACGGGGGGGGCTATAACTATGGCTACACCTTC. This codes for CASDGGGYNYGYTF.